The clone carrying this TCR delta chain was seen more than once but under ten times. Looked up from germline, CDR1 is GEAIGNYY and CDR2 is EKD. Trimming removed 0 bases from V and 0 bases from J; junction bases left unmatched: 12. The CDR3 is 21 residues long. This record comes from a study of gamma-delta chains in newborns, infants, children. Overall study context: Polyclonal expansion of innate γδ T cells after birth follows microbial exposure.

TCRdb called clones from the reads again using CATT. The table includes 7,500 to 10,000 delta-chain clones, 20% to 25% detected once. V gene TRDV2 combines with J gene TRDJ3; TRDD3 matches at 8 bases. The sample comprised blood. The source of this sequence is a child who was a newborn, infant or young child, either healthy, febrile or measles-vaccinated (not recorded which). CDR3 nucleotides: TGTGCCTGTGACACCGGGTTTTTGGGGGATCGTAGCTCCTGGGACACCCGACAGATGTTTTTC. This encodes CACDTGFLGDRSSWDTRQMFF.